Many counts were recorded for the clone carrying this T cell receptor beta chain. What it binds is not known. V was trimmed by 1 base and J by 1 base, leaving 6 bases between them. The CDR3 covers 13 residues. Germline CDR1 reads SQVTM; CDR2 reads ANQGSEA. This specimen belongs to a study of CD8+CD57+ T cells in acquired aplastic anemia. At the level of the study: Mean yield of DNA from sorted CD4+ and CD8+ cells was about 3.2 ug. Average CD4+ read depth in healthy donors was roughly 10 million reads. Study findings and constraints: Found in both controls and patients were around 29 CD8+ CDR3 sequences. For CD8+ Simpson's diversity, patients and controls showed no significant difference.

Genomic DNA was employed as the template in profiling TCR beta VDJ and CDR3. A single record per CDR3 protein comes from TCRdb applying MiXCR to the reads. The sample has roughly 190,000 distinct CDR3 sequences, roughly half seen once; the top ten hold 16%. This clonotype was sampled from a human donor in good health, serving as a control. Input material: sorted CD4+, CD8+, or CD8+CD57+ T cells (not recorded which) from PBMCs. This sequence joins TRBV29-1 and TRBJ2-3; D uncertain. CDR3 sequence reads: CSVEGSGTDTQYF. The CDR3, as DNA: TGCAGCGTTGAAGGTAGTGGCACAGATACGCAGTATTTT.